This T cell receptor (beta chain) was identified during a study of blood T cell repertoires in COVID-19 (dated by TCRdb to the early 2020s). Regarding the study in general: The collaborator samples originated in the United States, Italy and Spain and spanned the acute and convalescent phases of COVID-19. The prospective study material was composed of cDNA or gDNA derived from T cells, B-cell-depleted T cells, or PBMCs. Subjects who had been exposed to COVID-19, were actively infected with it, or had recovered from it provided the deeply sampled blood TCRbeta repertoires that made up the dataset. The repertoires were released in a freely available public database meant as a resource for research on the immune response to SARS-CoV-2. The samples were drawn from the first 160 participants of the ongoing ImmuneRACE study and from about 1,200 subjects provided by 6 global collaborators. A de-identified subject ID, COVID-19 status, age in years and sex were almost always included in the sample metadata. Where available, HLA class I and class II types were obtained from metadata supplied by the sample provider rather than from assay-based typing. The full study reports these points: The quantity of clinical and demographic metadata differed by source and by participant and was supplied without curation.

TCRbeta CDR3 regions were amplified from genomic DNA using the immunoSEQ Assay, a bias-controlled multiplex PCR. The paper's data handling went like this. The number of nucleated cells in each sample was estimated from the amplification of reference gene primers within the assay. Sequence reads were collapsed and filtered to measure the absolute abundance of every unique TCRbeta CDR3 rearrangement. Productive Simpson clonality was computed per sample as the square root of Simpson's diversity index over productive rearrangements. Held by TCRdb, this immuneACCESS table contains in-frame sequences only and omits some clones. Under half of the omission traces to an unresolved V gene where checked; the cause of the rest is unknown. D and trimming come from the DNA, and the V and J calls and clone size come from that table. The sample includes about 210,000 clones, with approximately 80% observed a single time. The leading ten clones occupy about 9% of the sample.

Enrolling through a virtual design, the prospective study's participants ranged in age from roughly 18 to 100 years and lived across 24 United States geographic areas. In the prospective study, cohorts were assigned on the basis of participant-reported clinical history obtained from a screening survey and a study questionnaire. Recovered participants in ImmuneRACE Cohort 3 were defined by two consecutive negative NP/OP PCR tests, clearance by a healthcare professional, or resolution of symptoms. In the prospective study, mobile phlebotomists collected whole blood, serum and a nasopharyngeal or oropharyngeal swab from each participant. Additional blood draws and questionnaires over an approximately 2-month period could optionally be provided by prospective study participants. Before DNA extraction, prospective study blood samples were shipped either frozen or at room temperature. V is reduced by 5 bases and J by 8 bases, leaving a spacing of 18 bases between them. The cysteine opens and the phenylalanine closes a CDR3 of 15 amino acids. This entry keeps only the CDR3 DNA: 45 bases, framed from base 1. The CDR1 and CDR2 encoded by the germline V gene are SGHAT and FQNNGV.

A remark on this clone: What antigen it recognizes has not been identified. It has no much larger one-base neighbor in the sample; base qualities were not kept.

Sequences were obtained from PBMCs or T cells enriched from blood (not recorded which). Recombination joined TRBV11-2 with TRBJ1-4; TRBD1 is a possible D gene, resting on 5 matching bases. This clonotype was sampled from a man aged 40-49 years who had recovered from COVID-19. The nucleotides are TGTGCCAGCAGCGTTAGATGGTCAGCAGGGGAAAAACTGTTTTTT. It codes for CASSVRWSAGEKLFF.